The TCR beta chain under discussion was sequenced for a study of blood T cell repertoires in COVID-19. For the study at large: Acute and convalescent COVID-19 samples came from the United States, Italy and Spain.

Germline loops: CDR1 MNHNS, CDR2 SASEGT. Between the trimmed V and J ends, which lost 1 base and 2 bases, there was a span of 9 bases. This CDR3 is built from 15 residues. This clone showed up just a few times. How the authors handled the data: Counts of nucleated cells, estimated from reference gene primer amplification, were obtained. TCRdb's table, derived via immunoSEQ multiplex PCR, lists solely in-frame clones and lacks some. V and J calls and clone size are given by that table; D and trimming were obtained from the DNA. This table has 200,000 or so clones, about 80% appearing once. The receptor was isolated from a man between 40 and 49 years old who had recovered from COVID-19. This rearrangement joins TRBV6-1 to TRBJ1-5; D might be TRBD1 (5 bases). Sequencing used PBMCs or T cells enriched from blood (not recorded which). CDR3 nucleotide sequence: TGTGCCAGCAGTGAAGAGGGGCTAGGCAATCAGCCCCAGCATTTT. Its translation: CASSEEGLGNQPQHF.